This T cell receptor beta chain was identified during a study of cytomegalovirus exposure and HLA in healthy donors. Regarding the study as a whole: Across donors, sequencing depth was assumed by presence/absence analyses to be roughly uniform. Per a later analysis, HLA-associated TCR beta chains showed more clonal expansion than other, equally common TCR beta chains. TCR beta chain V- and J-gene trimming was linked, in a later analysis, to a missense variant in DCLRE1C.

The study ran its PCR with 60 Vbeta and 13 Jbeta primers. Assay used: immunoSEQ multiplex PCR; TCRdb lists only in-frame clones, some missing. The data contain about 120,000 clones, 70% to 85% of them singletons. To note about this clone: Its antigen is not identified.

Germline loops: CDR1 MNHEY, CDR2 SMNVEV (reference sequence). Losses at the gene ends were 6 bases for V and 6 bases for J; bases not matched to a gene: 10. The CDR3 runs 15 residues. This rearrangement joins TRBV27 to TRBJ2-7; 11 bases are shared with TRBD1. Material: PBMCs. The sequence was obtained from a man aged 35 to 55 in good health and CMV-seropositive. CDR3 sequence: CASSSPRTGGSEQYF. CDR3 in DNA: TGTGCCAGCAGCTCACCCAGGACAGGGGGCAGCGAGCAGTACTTC.